This T cell receptor beta chain was captured in a study of OX40 agonist ivuxolimab in advanced cancers. Profiled with immunoSEQ multiplex PCR; TCRdb holds only in-frame clones, not every one. Here the sample spans 100,000 to 130,000 clones, 80% to 95% being singletons. CDR1 ENHRY and CDR2 SYGVKD come from the germline V gene. With 5 bases removed from V and 5 bases from J, the gap between germline ends came to 16 bases. The CDR3 has 14 residues. The sample was CD4+ or CD8+ T cells sorted from blood, taken in a trial of the OX40 agonist ivuxolimab. The TCR originated in an adult with an advanced solid tumor such as melanoma, head and neck, liver or kidney cancer. V and J are TRBV10-3 and TRBJ2-7; tentatively, D is TRBD1 or TRBD2 (5 bases each). The CDR3 bases are TGTGCCATCAGTCGAGGGCGTAGGGACGACGAGCAGTACTTC. Translated: CAISRGRRDDEQYF.